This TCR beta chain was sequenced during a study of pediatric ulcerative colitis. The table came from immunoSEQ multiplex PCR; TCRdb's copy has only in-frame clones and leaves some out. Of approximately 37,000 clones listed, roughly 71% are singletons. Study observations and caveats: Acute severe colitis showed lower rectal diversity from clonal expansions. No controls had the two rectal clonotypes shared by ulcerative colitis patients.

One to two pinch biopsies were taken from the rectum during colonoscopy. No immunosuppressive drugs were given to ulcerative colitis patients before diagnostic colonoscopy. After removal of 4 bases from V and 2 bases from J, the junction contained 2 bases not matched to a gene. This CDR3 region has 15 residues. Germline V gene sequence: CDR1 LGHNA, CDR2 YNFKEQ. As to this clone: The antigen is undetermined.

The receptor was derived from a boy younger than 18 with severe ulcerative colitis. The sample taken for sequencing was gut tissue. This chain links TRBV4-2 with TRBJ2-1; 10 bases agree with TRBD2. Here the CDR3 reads CASSLAGGAYNEQFF. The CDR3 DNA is TGTGCCAGCAGCCTAGCGGGGGGCGCCTACAATGAGCAGTTCTTC.